This T cell receptor (beta chain) was identified during a study of blood T cells in healthy people across ages. This clonotype was counted a few times. A J-beta primer mix and a sample-barcoded 5' primer were used in a second PCR of roughly 7 to 12 cycles. TCRdb redid the calling of the 5' RACE reads with MiXCR, one entry per CDR3 protein. Of around 800,000 distinct CDR3 sequences listed, roughly 24% are singletons. In germline, CDR1 is MNHEY, CDR2 SVGEGT. V lost 6 bases, J lost 5 bases, and 10 bases lay in between. The CDR3 spans 13 residues. The same sample was also used in a study of T cells of mothers and their children. Turning to that study: In each mother, TCR beta CDR3 reads exceeded 8.5 million; in each child, they numbered some 2.8 million.

This sequence joins TRBV6-2 or TRBV6-3 and TRBJ2-2; tentative D call: TRBD1 (5 bases). The sample taken for sequencing was blood. The TCR originated in a boy aged 5-17 years in good health. Here the CDR3 DNA reads TGTGCCAGCAGACACCGACAGACCGGGGAGCTGTTTTTT. The encoded protein is CASRHRQTGELFF.